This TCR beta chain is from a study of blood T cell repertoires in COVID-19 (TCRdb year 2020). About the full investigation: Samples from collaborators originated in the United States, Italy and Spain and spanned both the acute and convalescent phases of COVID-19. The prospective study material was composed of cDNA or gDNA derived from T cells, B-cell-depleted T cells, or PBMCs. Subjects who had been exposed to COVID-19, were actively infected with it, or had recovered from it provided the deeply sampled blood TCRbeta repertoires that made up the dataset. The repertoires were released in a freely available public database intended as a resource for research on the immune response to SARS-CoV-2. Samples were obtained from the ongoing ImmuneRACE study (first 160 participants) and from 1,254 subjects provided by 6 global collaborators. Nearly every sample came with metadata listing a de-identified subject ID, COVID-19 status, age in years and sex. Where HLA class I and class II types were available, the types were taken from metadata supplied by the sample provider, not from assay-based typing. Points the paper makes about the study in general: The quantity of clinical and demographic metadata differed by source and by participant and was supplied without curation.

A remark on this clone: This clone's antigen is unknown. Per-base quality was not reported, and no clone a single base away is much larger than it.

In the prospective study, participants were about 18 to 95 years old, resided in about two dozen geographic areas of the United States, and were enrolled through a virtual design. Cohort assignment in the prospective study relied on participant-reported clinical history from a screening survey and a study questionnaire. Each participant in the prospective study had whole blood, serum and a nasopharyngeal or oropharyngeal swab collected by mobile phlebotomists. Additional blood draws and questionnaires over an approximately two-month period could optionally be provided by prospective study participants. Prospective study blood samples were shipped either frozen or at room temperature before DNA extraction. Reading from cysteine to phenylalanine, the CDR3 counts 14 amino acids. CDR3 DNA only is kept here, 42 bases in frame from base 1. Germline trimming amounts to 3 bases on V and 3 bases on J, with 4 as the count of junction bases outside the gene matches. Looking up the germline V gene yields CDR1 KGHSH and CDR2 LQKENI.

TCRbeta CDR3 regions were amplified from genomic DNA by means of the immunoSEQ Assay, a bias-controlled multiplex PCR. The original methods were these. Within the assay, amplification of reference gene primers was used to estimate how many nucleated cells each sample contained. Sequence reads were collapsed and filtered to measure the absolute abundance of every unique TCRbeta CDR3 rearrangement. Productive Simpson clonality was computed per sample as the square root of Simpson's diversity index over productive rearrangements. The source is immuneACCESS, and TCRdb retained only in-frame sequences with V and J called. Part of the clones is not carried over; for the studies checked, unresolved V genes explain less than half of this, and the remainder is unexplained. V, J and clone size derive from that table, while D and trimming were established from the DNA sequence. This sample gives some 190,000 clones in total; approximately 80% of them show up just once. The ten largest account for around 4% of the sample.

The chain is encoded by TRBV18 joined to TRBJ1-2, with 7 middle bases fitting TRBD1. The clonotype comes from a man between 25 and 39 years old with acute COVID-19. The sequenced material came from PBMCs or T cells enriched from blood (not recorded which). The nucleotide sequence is TGTGCCAGCTCACCTGGGACAGACTACTATGGCTACACCTTC. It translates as CASSPGTDYYGYTF.